This TCR beta chain was identified in a study of shared clonotypes between healthy human individuals. Generated by immunoSEQ multiplex PCR, the TCRdb table keeps only in-frame clones and is missing some. This sample yields roughly 530,000 clones, of which 96% are seen a single time; less than 0.06% belongs to the top ten. Germline V gives CDR1 WSHSY, CDR2 SAAADI. This CDR3 is built from 13 residues. V gave up 6 bases and J gave up 5 bases, with 12 bases separating them. This TCR was sampled from a woman in her twenties or thirties in good health. The chain is built from TRBV10-2 and TRBJ2-3; possible D gene TRBD1, 6 bases. The sample taken for sequencing was naive CD4+ T cells sorted from blood. Subset: CD45RA+ positively selected. Here the CDR3 DNA reads TGCGCCAGCAGCGAACAGGGTGAAGATACGCAGTATTTT. Its protein product is CASSEQGEDTQYF.